The 12 T cell receptor beta chains below all came from one sample that was sequenced in a study of identical twins. TCRdb re-analysed the 5' RACE reads in MiXCR, keeping a single row per CDR3 protein. Of about 690,000 distinct CDR3 sequences in the sample, around 6% were seen once. Sequenced input: naive T cells sorted from blood. All receptors derive from a man between 18 and 29 years old in good health.

This clonotype was seen ten or more times. The chain joins TRBV5-6 to TRBJ2-7; TRBD2 agrees at 11 bases. This CDR3 has 13 residues. The trim removed 5 bases at V and 6 bases at J, leaving 4 bases unmatched. The germline CDR1 and CDR2 sequences are SGHDT and YYEEEE. DNA of the CDR3: TGTGCCAGCAGACTAGCGGGAGTCGGCGAGCAGTACGTC. This gives the protein CASRLAGVGEQYV.

This clonotype was counted between two and nine times. The chain employs TRBV11-2 and TRBJ2-1; 11 nucleotides align to TRBD2. The V and J ends lost 2 bases and 4 bases, in that order; junction bases with no gene match: 7. The germline gives CDR1 SGHAT, CDR2 FQNNGV. The CDR3 consists of 17 residues. The CDR3 loop is CASSLPWTSGWYNEQFF. As DNA, the CDR3 is TGTGCCAGCAGCTTACCTTGGACTAGCGGGTGGTACAATGAGCAGTTCTTC.

This clonotype occurred many times. The V gene is TRBV28, the J gene TRBJ1-1; D remains ambiguous. The CDR3 contains 12 residues. Trimming removed 5 bases at V and 7 bases at J, with 11 bases between. Germline V CDR1 and CDR2: MDHEN, SYDVKM. CDR3 DNA sequence: TGTGCCAGCAGTGCTGACATTTATGAAGCTTTCTTT. This sequence encodes CASSADIYEAFF.

This clonotype was seen many times. The chain carries TRBV5-1 and TRBJ2-1, with D maybe TRBD2 (7 bases). The V and J ends lost 0 bases and 7 bases respectively, with 11 bases between them. Germline values: CDR1 SGHRS, CDR2 YFSETQ. The length of the CDR3 is 14 residues. CDR3 sequence: CASSLGRGGNEQFF. Here the CDR3 DNA reads TGCGCCAGCAGCTTGGGCAGGGGAGGGAATGAGCAGTTCTTC.

About this clonotype itself: Given the absence of the conserved phenylalanine or tryptophan at the CDR3 end, a read error is likely. The rearrangement uses TRBV11-2 and TRBJ1-2; D is ambiguous. The ends were cut back, 2 bases at V and 3 bases at J, with 10 bases in the middle. CDR1 and CDR2 (germline): SGHAT, FQNNGV. This CDR3 is 14 amino acids long. The CDR3 DNA sequence: TGTGCCAGCAGCTTATATGCGAACTACTATGGCTACACCTAC. Residues: CASSLYANYYGYTY.

This clonotype was picked up a small number of times. The chain recombines TRBV12-3 or TRBV12-4 with TRBJ2-1; D not certain. V lost 6 bases and J lost 0, with 15 bases in between. The length of the CDR3 is 16 residues. The CDR3 is CASSPRDFRSYNEQFF. In nucleotides, the CDR3 is TGTGCCAGCAGCCCCCGTGACTTCCGCTCCTACAATGAGCAGTTCTTC.

This clonotype was recorded at least ten times. The CDR3: CATSGGLAGYNEQFF. DNA for the CDR3: TGTGCCACCAGTGGGGGACTAGCGGGATACAATGAGCAGTTCTTC. The chain carries TRBV24-1 and TRBJ2-1; TRBD2 matches 13 bases. CDR3 size: 15 residues. V dropped 5 bases and J dropped 4; count of bases not matched to a gene: 1. Germline V lookup: CDR1 KGHDR, CDR2 SFDVKD.

There are a few counts of this clonotype. This chain connects TRBV30 to TRBJ2-2; 14 bases match TRBD2. The V segment lost 8 bases and the J segment 6 bases; nucleotides outside the gene matches: 14. The CDR3 is made up of 17 amino acids. CDR1 and CDR2 (germline): GTSNPN, SVGIG (reference sequence). The CDR3 bases are TGTGCCCGCAGACTAGCGGGAGGGCCATTCTCTTCCGGGGAGCTGTTTTTT. As protein: CARRLAGGPFSSGELFF.

This chain connects TRBV6-6 to TRBJ1-2; the match to TRBD1 covers 7 bases. V lost 5 bases to trimming and J lost 8 bases; unmatched junction nucleotides: 8. Germline V CDR1 and CDR2: MNHNY, SVGAGI (reference sequence). CDR3 length equals 13 residues. CDR3 in DNA: TGTGCCAGCAGTACGTGGGACAGCGGCGGCTACACCTTC. Protein product: CASSTWDSGGYTF.

This clonotype was observed a few times. This rearrangement joins TRBV7-2 to TRBJ1-2; D gene ambiguous. This CDR3 comprises 12 residues. The V and J ends lost 7 bases and 3 bases respectively, with 9 bases between them. Germline loops: CDR1 SGHTA, CDR2 FQGNSA. Here the CDR3 DNA reads TGTGCCAGCACACACAGTGACTATGGCTACACCTTC. The encoded protein is CASTHSDYGYTF.

In this sample, this clonotype turned up a few times. The genes are TRBV4-3 and TRBJ1-3; D not certain. This CDR3 spans 16 amino acids. V was cut by 0 bases and J by 4 bases, with 13 bases left in between. Germline V gene data show CDR1 as LGHNA and CDR2 as YSLEER. The chain's CDR3 is CASSQDWRVIGNTIYF. The CDR3 region has the DNA TGCGCCAGCAGCCAAGATTGGAGGGTAATAGGAAACACCATATATTTT.

This clonotype appeared many times. V and J are TRBV24-1 and TRBJ2-4; D is undetermined. V lost 3 bases and J lost 5, with 16 bases in between. The CDR3 spans 16 residues. Germline V lookup: CDR1 KGHDR, CDR2 SFDVKD. This CDR3 reads CATSDPGLTGENIQYF. The DNA for the CDR3 is TGTGCCACCAGTGATCCGGGCCTCACTGGGGAAAACATTCAGTACTTC.